Sequencing of this TCR beta chain was carried out in a study of spatial heterogeneity in lung cancer. Every molecule of TCR cDNA had its own unique molecular identifier. One entry per CDR3 protein, called by TCRdb with MiXCR from the 5' RACE reads. The sample contains around 23,000 distinct CDR3 sequences, about 3% of which appear only once. The time point was: sample taken at primary tumor resection. Unsorted whole RNA from tumor, nontumor lung or frozen PBMC underwent sequencing. The 72 donors had untreated early-stage non-small cell lung cancer. The table lists this clonotype with many counts. The target antigen is unknown. Trimming removed 4 bases from V and 6 bases from J, with 12 bases in between. The CDR3 has 14 amino acids. The germline V gene has CDR1 MGHDK and CDR2 SYGVNS. Whole-study findings and limits: Ubiquitous, expanded tumor-derived TCRs were more frequently observed in blood at resection than at follow-up.

The sample consisted of PBMCs, taken at surgery. The V and J genes are TRBV25-1 and TRBJ2-2; D is unresolved. The source of this sequence is a female donor with early-stage non-small cell lung cancer. The CDR3 sequence: CASSGEFRAGELFF. The CDR3, as DNA: TGTGCCAGCAGTGGAGAATTTAGGGCCGGGGAGCTGTTTTTT. Filled out from reference TRBV25-1 and TRBJ2-2, the complete variable domain reads EADIYQTPRYLVIGTGKKITLECSQTMGHDKMYWYQQDPGMELHLIHYSYGVNSTEKGDLSSESTVSRIRTEHFPLTLESARPSHTSQYLCASSGEFRAGELFFGEGSRLTVL.